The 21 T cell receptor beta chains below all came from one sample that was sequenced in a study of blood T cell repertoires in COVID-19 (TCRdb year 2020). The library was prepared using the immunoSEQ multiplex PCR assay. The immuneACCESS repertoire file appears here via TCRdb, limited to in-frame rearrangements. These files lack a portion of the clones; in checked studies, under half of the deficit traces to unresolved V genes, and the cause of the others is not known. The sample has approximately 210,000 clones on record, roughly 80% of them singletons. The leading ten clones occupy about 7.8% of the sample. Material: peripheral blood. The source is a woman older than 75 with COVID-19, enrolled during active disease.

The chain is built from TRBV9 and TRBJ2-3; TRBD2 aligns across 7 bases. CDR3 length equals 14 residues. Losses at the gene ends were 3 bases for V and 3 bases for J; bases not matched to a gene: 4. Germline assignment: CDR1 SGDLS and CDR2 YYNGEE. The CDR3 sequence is CASSAPGGTDTQYF. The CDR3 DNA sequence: TGTGCCAGCAGCGCTCCCGGGGGGACAGATACGCAGTATTTT.

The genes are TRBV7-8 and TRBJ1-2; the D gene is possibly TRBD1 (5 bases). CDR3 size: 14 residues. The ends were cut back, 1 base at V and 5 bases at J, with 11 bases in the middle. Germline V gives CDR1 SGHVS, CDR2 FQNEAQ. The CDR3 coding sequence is TGTGCCAGCAGCTTAGTTGGGGGGGAATATGGCTACACCTTC. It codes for CASSLVGGEYGYTF.

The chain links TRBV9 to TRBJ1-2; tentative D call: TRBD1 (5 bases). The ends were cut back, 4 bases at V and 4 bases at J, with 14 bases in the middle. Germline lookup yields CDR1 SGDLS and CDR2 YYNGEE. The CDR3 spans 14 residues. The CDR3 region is CASSPAGGGYGYTF. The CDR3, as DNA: TGTGCCAGCAGCCCAGCCGGGGGGGGCTATGGCTACACCTTC.

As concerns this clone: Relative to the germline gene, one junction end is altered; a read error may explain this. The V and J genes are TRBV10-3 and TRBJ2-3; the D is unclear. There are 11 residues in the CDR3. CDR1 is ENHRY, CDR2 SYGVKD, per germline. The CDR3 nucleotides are TGTGCCATCAGTATCACAAATACGCAGTATTTT. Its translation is CAISITNTQYF.

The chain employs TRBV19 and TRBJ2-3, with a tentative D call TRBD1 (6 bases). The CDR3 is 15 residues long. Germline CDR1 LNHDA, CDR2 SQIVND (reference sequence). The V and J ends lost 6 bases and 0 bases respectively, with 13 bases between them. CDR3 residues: CASSTGPASTDTQYF. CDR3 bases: TGTGCCAGTAGCACAGGGCCAGCTAGCACAGATACGCAGTATTTT.

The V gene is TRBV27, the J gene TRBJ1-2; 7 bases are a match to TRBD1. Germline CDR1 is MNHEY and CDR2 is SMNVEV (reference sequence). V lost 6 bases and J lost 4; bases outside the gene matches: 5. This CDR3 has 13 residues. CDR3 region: CASSQTGTYGYTF. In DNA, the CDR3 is TGTGCCAGCAGCCAGACAGGGACCTATGGCTACACCTTC.

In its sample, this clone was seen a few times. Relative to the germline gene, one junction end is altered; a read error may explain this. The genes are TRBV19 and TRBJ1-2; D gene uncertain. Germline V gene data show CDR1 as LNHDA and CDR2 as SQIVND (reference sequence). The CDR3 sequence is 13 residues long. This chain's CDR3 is CASRIGTRYGYTF. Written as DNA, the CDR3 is TGTGCCAGTAGGATAGGTACGAGGTATGGCTACACCTTC.

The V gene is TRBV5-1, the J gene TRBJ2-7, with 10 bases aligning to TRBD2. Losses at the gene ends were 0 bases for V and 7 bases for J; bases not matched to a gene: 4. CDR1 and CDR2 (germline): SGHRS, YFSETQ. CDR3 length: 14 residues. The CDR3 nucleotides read TGCGCCAGCAGCTTGGCAGCACTAGCGGGAGAGCAGTACTTC. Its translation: CASSLAALAGEQYF.

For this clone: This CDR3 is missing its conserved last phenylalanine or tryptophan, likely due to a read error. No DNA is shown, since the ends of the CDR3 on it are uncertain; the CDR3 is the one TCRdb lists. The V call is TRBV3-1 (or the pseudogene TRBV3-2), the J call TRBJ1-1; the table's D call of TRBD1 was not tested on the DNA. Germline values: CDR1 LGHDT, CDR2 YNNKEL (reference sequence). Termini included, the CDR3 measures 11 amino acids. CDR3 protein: CASSQGTGGIN.

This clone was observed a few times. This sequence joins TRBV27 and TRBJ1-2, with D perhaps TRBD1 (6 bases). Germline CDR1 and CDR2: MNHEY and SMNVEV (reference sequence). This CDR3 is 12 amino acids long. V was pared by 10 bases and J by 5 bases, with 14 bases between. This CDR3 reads CATLQGLYGYTF. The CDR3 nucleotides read TGTGCCACCCTCCAGGGGTTATATGGCTACACCTTC.

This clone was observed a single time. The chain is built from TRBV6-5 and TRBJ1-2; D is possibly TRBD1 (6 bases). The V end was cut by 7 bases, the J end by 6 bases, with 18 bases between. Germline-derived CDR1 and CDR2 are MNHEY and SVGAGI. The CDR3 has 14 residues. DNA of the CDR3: TGTGCCAGCACCTATCGAGGGGGGGGCGATGGCTACACCTTC. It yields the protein CASTYRGGGDGYTF.

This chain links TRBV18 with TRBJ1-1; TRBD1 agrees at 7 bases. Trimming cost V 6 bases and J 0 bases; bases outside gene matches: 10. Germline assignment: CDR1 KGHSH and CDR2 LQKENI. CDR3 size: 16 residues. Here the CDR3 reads CASSLAPGTVNTEAFF. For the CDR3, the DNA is TGTGCCAGCTCGCTTGCCCCTGGGACAGTGAACACTGAAGCTTTCTTT.

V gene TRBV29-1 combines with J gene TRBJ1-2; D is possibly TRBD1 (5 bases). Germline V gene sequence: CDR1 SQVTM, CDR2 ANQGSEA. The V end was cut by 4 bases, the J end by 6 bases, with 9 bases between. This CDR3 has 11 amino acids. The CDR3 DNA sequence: TGCAGCGTTGGGGGACTTCATGGCTACACCTTC. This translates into CSVGGLHGYTF.

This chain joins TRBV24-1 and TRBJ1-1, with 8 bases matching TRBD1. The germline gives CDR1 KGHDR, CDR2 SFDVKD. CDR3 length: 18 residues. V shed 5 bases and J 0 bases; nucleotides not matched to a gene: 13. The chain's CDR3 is CATSGSGGAPIMNTEAFF. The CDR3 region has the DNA TGTGCCACCAGTGGCTCAGGGGGCGCACCCATAATGAACACTGAAGCTTTCTTT.

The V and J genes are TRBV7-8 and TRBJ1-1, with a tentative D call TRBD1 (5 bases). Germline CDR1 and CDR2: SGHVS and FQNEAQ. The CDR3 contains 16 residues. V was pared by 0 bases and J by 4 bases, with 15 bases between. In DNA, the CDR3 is TGTGCCAGCAGCTTAGCGTCAGGGCCCCTCGCCACTGAAGCTTTCTTT. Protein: CASSLASGPLATEAFF.

CDR3 protein: CASKVQGVGDEQYF. CDR3 coding DNA: TGCGCCAGTAAAGTACAGGGGGTTGGCGACGAGCAGTACTTC. The V gene is TRBV5-1, the J gene TRBJ2-7; 8 bases are shared with TRBD1. The CDR3 contains 14 residues. V shed 8 bases, J shed 5 bases, and the junction held 12 bases outside the gene matches. Looked up from germline, CDR1 is SGHRS and CDR2 is YFSETQ.

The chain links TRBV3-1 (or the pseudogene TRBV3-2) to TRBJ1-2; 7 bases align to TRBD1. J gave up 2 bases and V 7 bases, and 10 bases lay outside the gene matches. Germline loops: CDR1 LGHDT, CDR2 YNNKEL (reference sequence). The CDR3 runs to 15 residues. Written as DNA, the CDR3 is TGTGCCAGCAAGCGAAGACGGGACAGAAACTATGGCTACACCTTC. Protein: CASKRRRDRNYGYTF.

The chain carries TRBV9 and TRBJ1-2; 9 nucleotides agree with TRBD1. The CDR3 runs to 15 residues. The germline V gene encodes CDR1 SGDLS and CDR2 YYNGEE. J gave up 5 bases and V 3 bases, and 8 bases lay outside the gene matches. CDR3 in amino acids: CASSDADRGGYGYTF. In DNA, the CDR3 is TGTGCCAGCAGCGACGCGGACAGGGGAGGGTATGGCTACACCTTC.

DNA of the CDR3: TGTGCCAGCTCAGCAGACAGAGGTGGGGACGAGCAGTACTTC. It encodes CASSADRGGDEQYF. The V gene is TRBV18, the J gene TRBJ2-7; D might be TRBD1 (5 bases). CDR3 size: 14 residues. Germline CDR1 is KGHSH and CDR2 is LQKENI. With 5 bases removed from V and 5 bases from J, the gap between germline ends came to 16 bases.

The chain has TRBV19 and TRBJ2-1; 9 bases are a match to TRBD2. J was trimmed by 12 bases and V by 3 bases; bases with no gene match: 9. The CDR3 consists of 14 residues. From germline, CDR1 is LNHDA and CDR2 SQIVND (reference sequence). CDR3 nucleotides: TGTGCCAGTAGTATCGCCGGACTAGCGCATCGGCAGTTCTTC. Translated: CASSIAGLAHRQFF.

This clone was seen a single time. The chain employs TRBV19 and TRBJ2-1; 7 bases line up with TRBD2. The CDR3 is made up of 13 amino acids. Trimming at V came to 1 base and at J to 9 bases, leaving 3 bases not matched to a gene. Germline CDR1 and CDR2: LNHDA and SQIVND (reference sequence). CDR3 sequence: CASSIGLAIEQFF. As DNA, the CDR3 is TGTGCCAGTAGTATAGGACTAGCCATTGAGCAGTTCTTC.